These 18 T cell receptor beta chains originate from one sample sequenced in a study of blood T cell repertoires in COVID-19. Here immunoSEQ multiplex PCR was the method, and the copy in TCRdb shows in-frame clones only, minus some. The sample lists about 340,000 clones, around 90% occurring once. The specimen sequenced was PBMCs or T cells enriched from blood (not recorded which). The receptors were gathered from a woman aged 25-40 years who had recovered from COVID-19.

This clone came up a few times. CDR3 in amino acids: CASSYRDRGIYEQYF. CDR3 coding DNA: TGTGCCAGCAGTTACCGGGACAGGGGTATATACGAGCAGTACTTC. The chain is built from TRBV6-5 and TRBJ2-7, with 10 bases identical to TRBD1. The CDR3 is 15 residues long. In germline, CDR1 is MNHEY, CDR2 SVGAGI. V lost 2 bases and J lost 4; bases outside the gene matches: 5.

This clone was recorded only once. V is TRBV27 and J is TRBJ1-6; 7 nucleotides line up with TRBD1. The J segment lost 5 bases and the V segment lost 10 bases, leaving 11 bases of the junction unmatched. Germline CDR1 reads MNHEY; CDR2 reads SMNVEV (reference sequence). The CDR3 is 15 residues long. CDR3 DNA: TGTGCCACCAGACAGGGCGGTGGCAATAATTCACCCCTCCACTTT. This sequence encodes CATRQGGGNNSPLHF.

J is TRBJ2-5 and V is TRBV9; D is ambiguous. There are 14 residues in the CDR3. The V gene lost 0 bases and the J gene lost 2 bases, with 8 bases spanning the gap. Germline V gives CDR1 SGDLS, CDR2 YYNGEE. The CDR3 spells CASSVAPSQETQYF. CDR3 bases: TGTGCCAGCAGCGTAGCTCCCTCTCAAGAGACCCAGTACTTC.

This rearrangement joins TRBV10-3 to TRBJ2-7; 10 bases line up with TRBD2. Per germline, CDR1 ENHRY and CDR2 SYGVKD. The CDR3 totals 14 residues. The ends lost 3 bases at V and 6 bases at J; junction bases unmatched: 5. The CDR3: CAISESSGGGEQYF. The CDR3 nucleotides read TGTGCCATCAGTGAATCTAGCGGGGGTGGCGAGCAGTACTTC.

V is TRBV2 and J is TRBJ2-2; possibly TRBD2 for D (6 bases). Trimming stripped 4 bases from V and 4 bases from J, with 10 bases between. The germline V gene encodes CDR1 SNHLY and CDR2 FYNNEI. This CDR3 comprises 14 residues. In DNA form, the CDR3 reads TGTGCCAGCAGTGCCTCTAGCGCCACCGGGGAGCTGTTTTTT. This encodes CASSASSATGELFF.

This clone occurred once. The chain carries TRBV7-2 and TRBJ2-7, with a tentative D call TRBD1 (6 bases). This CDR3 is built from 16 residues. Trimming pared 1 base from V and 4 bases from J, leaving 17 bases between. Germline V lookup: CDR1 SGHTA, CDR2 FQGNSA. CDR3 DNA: TGTGCCAGCAGCTTAGATATTTGGGGGCATGGTTACGAGCAGTACTTC. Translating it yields CASSLDIWGHGYEQYF.

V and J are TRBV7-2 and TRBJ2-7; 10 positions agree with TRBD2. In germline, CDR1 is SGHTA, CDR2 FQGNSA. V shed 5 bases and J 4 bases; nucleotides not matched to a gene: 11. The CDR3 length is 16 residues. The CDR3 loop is CASSPGAASGSYEQYF. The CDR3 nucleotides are TGTGCCAGCAGCCCCGGGGCGGCTAGCGGGAGTTACGAGCAGTACTTC.

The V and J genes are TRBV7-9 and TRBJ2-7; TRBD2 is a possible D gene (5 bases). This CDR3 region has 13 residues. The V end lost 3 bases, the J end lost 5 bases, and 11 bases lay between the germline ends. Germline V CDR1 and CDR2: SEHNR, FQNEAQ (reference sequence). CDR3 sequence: CASSFTMGDEQYF. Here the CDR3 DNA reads TGTGCCAGCAGCTTTACGATGGGAGACGAGCAGTACTTC.

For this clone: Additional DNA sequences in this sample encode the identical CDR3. In DNA, the CDR3 is TGTGCCAGCAGCTTACGAGGGGACAGGGAAGAGACCCAGTACTTC. It codes for CASSLRGDREETQYF. The rearrangement joins TRBV7-2 to TRBJ2-5; 9 nucleotides line up with TRBD1. J gave up 3 bases and V 2 bases, and 4 bases lay outside the gene matches. Germline-derived CDR1 and CDR2 are SGHTA and FQGNSA. This CDR3 is 15 amino acids long.

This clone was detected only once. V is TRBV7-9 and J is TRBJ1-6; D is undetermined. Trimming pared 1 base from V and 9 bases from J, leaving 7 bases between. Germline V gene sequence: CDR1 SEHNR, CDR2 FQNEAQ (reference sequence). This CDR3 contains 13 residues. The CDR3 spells CASSLGAGSPLHF. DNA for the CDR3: TGTGCCAGCAGCTTAGGGGCGGGTTCACCCCTCCACTTT.

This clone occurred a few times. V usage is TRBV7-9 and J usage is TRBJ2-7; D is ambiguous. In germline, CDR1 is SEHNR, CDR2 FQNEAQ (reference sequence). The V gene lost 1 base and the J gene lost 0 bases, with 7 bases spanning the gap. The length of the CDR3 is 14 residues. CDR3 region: CASSLGAASYEQYF. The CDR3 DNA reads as TGTGCCAGCAGCTTAGGGGCAGCCTCCTACGAGCAGTACTTC.

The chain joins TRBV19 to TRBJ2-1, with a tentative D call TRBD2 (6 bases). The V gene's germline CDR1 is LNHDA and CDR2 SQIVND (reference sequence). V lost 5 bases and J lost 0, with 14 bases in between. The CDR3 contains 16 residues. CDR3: CASSSLKTSSYNEQFF. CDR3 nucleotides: TGTGCCAGTAGTTCCCTCAAGACTAGCTCCTACAATGAGCAGTTCTTC. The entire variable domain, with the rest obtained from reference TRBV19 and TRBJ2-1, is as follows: DGGITQSPKYLFRKEGQNVTLSCEQNLNHDAMYWYRQDPGQGLRLIYYSQIVNDFQKGDIAEGYSVSREKKESFPLTVTSAQKNPTAFYLCASSSLKTSSYNEQFFGPGTRLTVL.

Here the CDR3 DNA reads TGTGCCAGCAGGCCGGCACTTCGGGGGCAGCATTTT. Translating it yields CASRPALRGQHF. The chain carries TRBV28 and TRBJ1-5; the D gene is possibly TRBD1 (5 bases). Germline values: CDR1 MDHEN, CDR2 SYDVKM. V dropped 6 bases and J dropped 13 bases, with 16 bases sitting between them. The CDR3 consists of 12 residues.

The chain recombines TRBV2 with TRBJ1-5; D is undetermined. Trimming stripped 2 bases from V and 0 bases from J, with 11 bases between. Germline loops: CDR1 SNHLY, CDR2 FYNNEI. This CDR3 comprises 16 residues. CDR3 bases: TGTGCCAGCAGTGAAATCCTCGCAGGTAGCAATCAGCCCCAGCATTTT. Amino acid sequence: CASSEILAGSNQPQHF.

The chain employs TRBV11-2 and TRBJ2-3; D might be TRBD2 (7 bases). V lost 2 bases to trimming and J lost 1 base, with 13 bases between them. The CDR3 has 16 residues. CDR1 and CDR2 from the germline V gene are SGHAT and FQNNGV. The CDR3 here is CASSLRGGWGTDTQYF. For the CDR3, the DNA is TGTGCCAGCAGCTTAAGGGGGGGCTGGGGCACAGATACGCAGTATTTT.

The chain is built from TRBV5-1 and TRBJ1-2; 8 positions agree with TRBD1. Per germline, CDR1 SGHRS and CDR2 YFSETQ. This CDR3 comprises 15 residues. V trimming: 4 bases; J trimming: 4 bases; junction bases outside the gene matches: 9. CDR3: CASSPGTGGGYGYTF. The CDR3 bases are TGCGCCAGCAGCCCCGGCACAGGGGGGGGCTATGGCTACACCTTC.

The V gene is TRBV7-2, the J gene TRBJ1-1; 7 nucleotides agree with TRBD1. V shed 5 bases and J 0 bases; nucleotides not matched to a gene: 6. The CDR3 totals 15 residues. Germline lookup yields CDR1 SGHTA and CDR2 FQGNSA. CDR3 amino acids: CASSLGGLMNTEAFF. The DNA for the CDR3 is TGTGCCAGCAGCCTAGGGGGCCTAATGAACACTGAAGCTTTCTTT. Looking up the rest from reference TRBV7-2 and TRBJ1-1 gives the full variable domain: GAGVSQSPSNKVTEKGKDVELRCDPISGHTALYWYRQSLGQGLEFLIYFQGNSAPDKSGLPSDRFSAERTGGSVSTLTIQRTQQEDSAVYLCASSLGGLMNTEAFFGQGTRLTVV.

CDR3 amino acids: CSASQGYMGGLNQPQHF. CDR3 bases: TGCAGTGCTAGTCAGGGATATATGGGGGGGTTGAATCAGCCCCAGCATTTT. This chain links TRBV20-1 with TRBJ1-5; the D gene is possibly TRBD1 (5 bases). The length of the CDR3 is 17 residues. The ends were cut back, 3 bases at V and 4 bases at J, with 22 bases in the middle. CDR1 is DFQATT, CDR2 SNEGSKA, per germline (reference sequence).